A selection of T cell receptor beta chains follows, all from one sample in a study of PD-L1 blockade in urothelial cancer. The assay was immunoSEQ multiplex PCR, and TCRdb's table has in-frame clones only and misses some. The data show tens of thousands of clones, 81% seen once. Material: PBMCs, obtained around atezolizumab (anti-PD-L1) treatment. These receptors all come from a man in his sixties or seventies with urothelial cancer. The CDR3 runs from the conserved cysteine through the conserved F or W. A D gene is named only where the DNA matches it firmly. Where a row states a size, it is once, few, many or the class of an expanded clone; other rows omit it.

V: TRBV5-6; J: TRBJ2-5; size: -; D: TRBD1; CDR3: CASSLTGGGETQYF; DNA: TGTGCCAGCAGCCTGACAGGGGGCGGGGAGACCCAGTACTTC
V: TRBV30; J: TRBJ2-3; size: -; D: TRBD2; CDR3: CAWTPHGAGLATDTQYF; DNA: TGTGCCTGGACCCCACACGGGGCGGGACTAGCGACAGATACGCAGTATTTT
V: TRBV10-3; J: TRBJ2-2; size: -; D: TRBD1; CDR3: CAISDRGLNTGELFF; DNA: TGTGCCATCAGTGACAGGGGGCTGAACACCGGGGAGCTGTTTTTT
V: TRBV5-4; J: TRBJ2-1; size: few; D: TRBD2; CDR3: CASSSGGSYNEQFF; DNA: TGTGCCAGCAGCTCCGGGGGGTCCTACAATGAGCAGTTCTTC
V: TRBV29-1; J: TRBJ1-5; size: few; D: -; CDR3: CSVAKDSNQPQHF; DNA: TGCAGCGTCGCTAAAGATAGCAATCAGCCCCAGCATTTT
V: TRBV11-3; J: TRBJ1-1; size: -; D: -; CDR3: CASSGGEETEAFF; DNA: TGTGCCAGCAGTGGGGGGGAGGAAACTGAAGCTTTCTTT
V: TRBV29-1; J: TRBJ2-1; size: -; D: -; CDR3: CSVATGLRSYNEQFF; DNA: TGCAGCGTAGCGACAGGCCTCCGCTCCTACAATGAGCAGTTCTTC
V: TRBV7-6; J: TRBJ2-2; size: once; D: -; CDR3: CASSPGQDTGELFF; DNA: TGTGCCAGCAGCCCAGGGCAGGACACCGGGGAGCTGTTTTTT
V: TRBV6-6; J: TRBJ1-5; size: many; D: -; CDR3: CASSLLGSGNQPQHF; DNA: TGTGCCAGCAGCCTTCTGGGGAGTGGCAATCAGCCCCAGCATTTT
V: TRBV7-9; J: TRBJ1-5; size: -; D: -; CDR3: CASSLAIGQPQHF; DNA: TGTGCCAGCAGCTTAGCGATCGGTCAGCCCCAGCATTTT
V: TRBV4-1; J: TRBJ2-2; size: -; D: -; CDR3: CASSHGRRGTGELFF; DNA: TGCGCCAGCAGCCATGGGCGGCGGGGCACCGGGGAGCTGTTTTTT
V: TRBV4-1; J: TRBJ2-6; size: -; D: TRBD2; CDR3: CASRPLAAGANVLTF; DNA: TGCGCCAGCAGACCACTAGCGGCTGGGGCCAACGTCCTGACTTTC
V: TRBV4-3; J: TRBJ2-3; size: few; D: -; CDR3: CASSQDLSTDTQYF; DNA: TGCGCCAGCAGCCAAGATCTGAGCACAGATACGCAGTATTTT
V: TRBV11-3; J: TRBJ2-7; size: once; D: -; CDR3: CASSLAGSSYEQYF; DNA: TGTGCCAGCAGCTTAGCCGGTTCCTCCTACGAGCAGTACTTC
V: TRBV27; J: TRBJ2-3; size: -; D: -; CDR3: CASSSVSTDTQYF; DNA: TGTGCCAGCAGTTCGGTCAGCACAGATACGCAGTATTTT
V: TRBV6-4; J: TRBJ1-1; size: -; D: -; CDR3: CASSDSLRGTEAFF; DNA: TGTGCCAGCAGTGACTCGTTGAGAGGCACTGAAGCTTTCTTT
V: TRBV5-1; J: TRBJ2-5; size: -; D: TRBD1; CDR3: CASSLGTGHQETQYF; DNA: TGCGCCAGCAGCCTAGGGACAGGACACCAAGAGACCCAGTACTTC
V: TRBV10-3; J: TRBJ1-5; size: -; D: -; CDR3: CAISESSWRGDQPQHF; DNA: TGTGCCATCAGTGAGTCTAGTTGGCGGGGAGATCAGCCCCAGCATTTT
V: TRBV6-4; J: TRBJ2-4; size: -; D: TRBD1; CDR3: CASSDSNKRRGGAGAKNIQYF; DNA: TGTGCCAGCAGTGACTCGAATAAACGTCGAGGGGGCGCAGGGGCCAAAAACATTCAGTACTTC
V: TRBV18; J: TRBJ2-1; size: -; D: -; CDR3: CASSPPIIGQRPNEQFF; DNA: TGTGCCAGCTCACCACCGATTATCGGACAGAGACCCAATGAGCAGTTCTTC
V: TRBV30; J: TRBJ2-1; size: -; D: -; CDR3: CAWSVRQGFSSYNEQFF; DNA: TGTGCCTGGAGTGTACGGCAGGGGTTTAGCTCCTACAATGAGCAGTTCTTC
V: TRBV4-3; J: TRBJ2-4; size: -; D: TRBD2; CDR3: CASSQDFAGVKNIQYF; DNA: TGCGCCAGCAGCCAAGACTTCGCGGGAGTAAAAAACATTCAGTACTTC
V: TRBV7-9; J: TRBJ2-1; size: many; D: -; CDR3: CASSLPTGFNEQFF; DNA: TGTGCCAGCAGCTTACCGACAGGATTCAATGAGCAGTTCTTC
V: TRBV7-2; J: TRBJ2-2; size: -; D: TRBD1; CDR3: CASKSRGGHYTGELFF; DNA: TGTGCCAGCAAGTCGAGAGGGGGCCACTACACCGGGGAGCTGTTTTTT
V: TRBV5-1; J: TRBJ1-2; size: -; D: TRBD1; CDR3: CASSSGQGASYTF; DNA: TGCGCCAGCAGCTCCGGACAGGGTGCGAGCTACACCTTC
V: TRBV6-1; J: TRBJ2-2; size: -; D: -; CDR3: CASTPRNANTGELFF; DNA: TGTGCCAGCACTCCGAGGAACGCGAACACCGGGGAGCTGTTTTTT
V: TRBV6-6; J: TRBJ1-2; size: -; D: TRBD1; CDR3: CASSSDREASLYGYTF; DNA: TGTGCCAGCAGTTCCGACAGGGAGGCCTCGCTCTATGGCTACACCTTC
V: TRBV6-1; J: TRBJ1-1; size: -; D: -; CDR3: CASSQGWTEAFF; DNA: TGTGCCAGCAGTCAGGGGTGGACTGAAGCTTTCTTT